One sample yielded the 14 T cell receptor beta chains listed below, sequenced in a study of cytomegalovirus exposure and HLA in healthy donors. Primers: 60 Vbeta forward and 13 Jbeta reverse. Data came from immunoSEQ multiplex PCR; TCRdb stores just in-frame clones and leaves some out. Of about 130,000 clones detected, about 78% appear once; the ten largest clones hold 1.2%. Material: PBMCs. The receptor source for this set is a female donor in good health and CMV-seronegative.

Comments on this clone: This sample includes further DNA sequences coding for the same CDR3. J is TRBJ1-3 and V is TRBV18; a possible D gene is TRBD1 (6 bases). The length of the CDR3 is 16 residues. Germline CDR1 and CDR2: KGHSH and LQKENI. Trimming cost V 4 bases and J 3 bases, with 16 bases left between them. CDR3 DNA sequence: TGTGCCAGCTCACAGCGGACAGAACACGGTGGAAACACCATATATTTT. It translates to CASSQRTEHGGNTIYF.

The chain employs TRBV11-1 and TRBJ1-1; 12 bases map to TRBD1. The germline V gene encodes CDR1 SGHAT and CDR2 FQDESV (reference sequence). V lost 4 bases to trimming and J lost 6 bases; unmatched junction nucleotides: 3. The CDR3 totals 14 residues. The CDR3 DNA is TGTGCCAGCAGCTCCGGGACAGGGGGCTCTGAAGCTTTCTTT. Amino acids: CASSSGTGGSEAFF.

This clone was observed a few times. The chain couples TRBV5-1 to TRBJ2-5, with D possibly matching TRBD1 (6 bases). Germline V gene data show CDR1 as SGHRS and CDR2 as YFSETQ. The CDR3 has 15 residues. Trimming removed 1 base at V and 4 bases at J, with 14 bases between. The CDR3 DNA is TGCGCCAGCAGCTTGATACAGGGTGTTGGAGAGACCCAGTACTTC. It is translated as CASSLIQGVGETQYF. Looking up the rest from reference TRBV5-1 and TRBJ2-5 gives the full variable domain: KAGVTQTPRYLIKTRGQQVTLSCSPISGHRSVSWYQQTPGQGLQFLFEYFSETQRNKGNFPGRFSGRQFSNSRSEMNVSTLELGDSALYLCASSLIQGVGETQYFGPGTRLLVL.

The rearrangement links TRBV2 to TRBJ1-4, with 9 bases that match TRBD1. In germline, CDR1 is SNHLY, CDR2 FYNNEI. CDR3 length equals 16 residues. V lost 3 bases, J lost 11 bases, and 13 bases stayed unmatched. The CDR3 region is CASSENSGTGSFKLFF. In DNA, the CDR3 is TGTGCCAGCAGTGAGAACTCCGGGACAGGGAGTTTTAAACTGTTTTTT. Full variable domain (missing parts from reference TRBV2 and TRBJ1-4): EPEVTQTPSHQVTQMGQEVILRCVPISNHLYFYWYRQILGQKVEFLVSFYNNEISEKSEIFDDQFSVERPDGSNFTLKIRSTKLEDSAMYFCASSENSGTGSFKLFFGSGTQLSVL.

The gene calls are TRBV21-1 and TRBJ1-5; the table gives TRBD1 as D, unverified against the DNA. TRBV21-1 is recorded as a pseudogene. CDR3 length equals 15 residues. In nucleotides, the CDR3 is TGTGCCAGCAGCAAGGGGGACAGGGTCGGACAGCCCCAGCATTTT. Its protein product is CASSKGDRVGQPQHF.

V and J are TRBV2 and TRBJ2-3; D might be TRBD2 (5 bases). Trimming pared 6 bases from V and 3 bases from J, leaving 10 bases between. Germline CDR1 and CDR2: SNHLY and FYNNEI. This CDR3 has 13 residues. CDR3 coding DNA: TGTGCCAGCAGCTACAGCGGTACAGATACGCAGTATTTT. This gives the protein CASSYSGTDTQYF. Drawing the rest from reference TRBV2 and TRBJ2-3, the complete variable domain is EPEVTQTPSHQVTQMGQEVILRCVPISNHLYFYWYRQILGQKVEFLVSFYNNEISEKSEIFDDQFSVERPDGSNFTLKIRSTKLEDSAMYFCASSYSGTDTQYFGPGTRLTVL.

This chain uses TRBV5-5 with TRBJ2-2, with 7 bases identical to TRBD1. Germline CDR1 SGHKS, CDR2 YYEKEE (reference sequence). The CDR3 runs 15 residues. J was trimmed by 1 base and V by 3 bases; bases with no gene match: 3. In DNA, the CDR3 is TGTGCCAGCAGCTCGGGACAGCAGAACACCGGGGAGCTGTTTTTT. Amino acid sequence: CASSSGQQNTGELFF.

This clone has a handful of counts. The chain recombines TRBV7-2 with TRBJ2-1, with 10 positions matching TRBD2. The CDR3 is made up of 15 amino acids. CDR1 is SGHTA and CDR2 is FQGNSA in the germline V gene. V trimming: 1 base; J trimming: 10 bases; junction bases outside the gene matches: 7. In DNA form, the CDR3 reads TGTGCCAGCAGCTTAGACCTAGCGGGGGTACGGGAGCAGTTCTTC. Protein: CASSLDLAGVREQFF.

This clone was observed a few times. The chain carries TRBV5-5 and TRBJ2-2; D possibly corresponds to TRBD2 (6 bases). With 1 base removed from V and 5 bases from J, the gap between germline ends came to 15 bases. CDR3 length: 16 residues. Germline CDR1 is SGHKS and CDR2 is YYEKEE (reference sequence). The chain's CDR3 is CASSLRDGRGTGELFF. The CDR3 bases are TGTGCCAGCAGCTTGAGGGACGGGAGAGGGACCGGGGAGCTGTTTTTT. The full variable domain, its missing parts supplied by reference TRBV5-5 and TRBJ2-2, is DAGVTQSPTHLIKTRGQQVTLRCSPISGHKSVSWYQQVLGQGPQFIFQYYEKEERGRGNFPDRFSARQFPNYSSELNVNALLLGDSALYLCASSLRDGRGTGELFFGEGSRLTVL.

Here the CDR3 DNA reads TGTGCCAGCAGTTTATCTAAATGGACTGAAGCCTACGAGCAGTACTTC. As protein: CASSLSKWTEAYEQYF. The chain links TRBV27 to TRBJ2-5; tentatively, D is TRBD2 (5 bases). The end of the DNA aligns better with TRBJ2-7, so the J call may be wrong. The CDR3 has 16 amino acids. Germline V lookup: CDR1 MNHEY, CDR2 SMNVEV (reference sequence).

This clone was seen just once. The chain links TRBV2 to TRBJ2-7; D gene ambiguous. This CDR3 contains 12 residues. Germline CDR1 is SNHLY and CDR2 is FYNNEI. V was cut by 5 bases and J by 4 bases, with 9 bases left in between. CDR3 sequence: CASSYRAYEQYF. The CDR3 DNA is TGTGCCAGCAGTTATCGAGCGTACGAGCAGTACTTC.

This chain joins TRBV5-5 and TRBJ2-4; D gene ambiguous. Germline-derived CDR1 and CDR2 are SGHKS and YYEKEE (reference sequence). Trimming took off 5 bases at V and 1 base at J, with 10 bases between the two ends. This CDR3 contains 14 residues. The CDR3 DNA reads as TGTGCCAGCAGGCAAGCAGGCGCCAAAAACATTCAGTACTTC. Its protein product is CASRQAGAKNIQYF.

This chain joins TRBV5-1 and TRBJ2-5, with 8 bases fitting TRBD1. Trimming at V came to 0 bases and at J to 13 bases, leaving 8 bases not matched to a gene. This CDR3 spans 13 amino acids. Germline assignment: CDR1 SGHRS and CDR2 YFSETQ. The CDR3 coding sequence is TGCGCCAGCAGCTTGGACGGACAGGGAGGAGGGTACTTC. The encoded protein is CASSLDGQGGGYF.

The chain has TRBV19 and TRBJ2-5; no firm D call. The CDR3 covers 13 residues. The germline V gene has CDR1 LNHDA and CDR2 SQIVND (reference sequence). V lost 3 bases and J lost 3, with 8 bases in between. The CDR3, as DNA: TGTGCCAGTAGTATTTCGCAGAAAGAGACCCAGTACTTC. Its translation: CASSISQKETQYF.